The clone carrying this T cell receptor beta chain was detected many times. Its antigen remains unidentified. The sample originates from a study of T-cell memory formation after mild COVID-19. TCRdb itself ran the 5' RACE reads through MiXCR, one entry per CDR3 protein. The sample has over 60,000 distinct CDR3 sequences, around 15% seen once. Study conclusions and caveats: Confirmation of SARS-CoV-2 specificity was lacking for second-wave clones peaking day 37.

The length of the CDR3 is 14 residues. From germline, CDR1 is SGHVS and CDR2 FQNEAQ. Trimming removed 5 bases at V and 1 base at J, with 11 bases between. The chain combines TRBV7-8 with TRBJ2-5, with D maybe TRBD2 (5 bases). The clonotype originates from an adult woman who had mild COVID-19 (a few samples of this study predate the infection). Cell type and time point are not known. The source material was PBMCs or a T cell subset sorted from them (not recorded which). The CDR3 DNA reads TGTGCCAGCAGCGGACCTAGCACCCAAGAGACCCAGTACTTC. It encodes CASSGPSTQETQYF.